The 19 T cell receptor beta chains given below trace back to one sample, sequenced in a study of shared clonotypes between healthy human individuals. TCRdb's table, derived via immunoSEQ multiplex PCR, lists solely in-frame clones and lacks some. The sample lists around 330,000 clones; roughly 70% were seen once. Sequencing used memory CD4+ T cells sorted from blood. The subset was: CD45RA-negative fraction. All receptors come from a man between 25 and 39 years old in good health.

The V gene is TRBV9, the J gene TRBJ1-2; the match to TRBD1 covers 7 bases. This CDR3 has 14 residues. Per the germline V gene, CDR1 is SGDLS and CDR2 is YYNGEE. The trim removed 6 bases at V and 4 bases at J, leaving 9 bases unmatched. The CDR3 DNA reads TGTGCCAGCACCCCAATCAGGGGGTCCTATGGCTACACCTTC. It codes for CASTPIRGSYGYTF.

This clone was seen ten or more times. The chain combines TRBV2 with TRBJ2-2; D not certain. V was shortened by 2 bases and J by 5 bases, with 12 bases between the two germline ends. CDR1 and CDR2 (germline): SNHLY, FYNNEI. CDR3 length equals 15 residues. The CDR3 spells CASSEPGRVTGELFF. CDR3 DNA: TGTGCCAGCAGTGAACCTGGACGGGTGACCGGGGAGCTGTTTTTT.

The rearrangement uses TRBV5-4 and TRBJ2-3; D is unclear. The germline V gene encodes CDR1 SGHNT and CDR2 YYREEE (reference sequence). V was clipped by 0 bases and J by 0 bases, with 5 bases between them. The CDR3 consists of 14 residues. This CDR3 reads CASSLEGSTDTQYF. CDR3 sequence (DNA): TGTGCCAGCAGCTTGGAAGGCAGCACAGATACGCAGTATTTT.

The V and J genes are TRBV6-5 and TRBJ2-3; D might be TRBD1 or TRBD2, each matching 6 bases. Germline-derived CDR1 and CDR2 are MNHEY and SVGAGI. Trimming removed 2 bases from V and 3 bases from J, with 12 bases in between. This CDR3 has 15 residues. The DNA for the CDR3 is TGTGCCAGCAGTTACGGGGGCGGGAAGACAGATACGCAGTATTTT. As protein: CASSYGGGKTDTQYF.

The table lists this clone with many counts. This chain links TRBV2 with TRBJ1-1; TRBD1 is a possible D gene (6 bases). The CDR3 sequence is 13 residues long. V was cut by 7 bases and J by 4 bases, with 13 bases left in between. CDR1 and CDR2 (germline): SNHLY, FYNNEI. Here the CDR3 DNA reads TGTGCCAGCACCATGGGGGCGGGCACTGAAGCTTTCTTT. Its translation: CASTMGAGTEAFF. Using reference TRBV2 and TRBJ1-1 for the parts outside the CDR3, the full variable domain is EPEVTQTPSHQVTQMGQEVILRCVPISNHLYFYWYRQILGQKVEFLVSFYNNEISEKSEIFDDQFSVERPDGSNFTLKIRSTKLEDSAMYFCASTMGAGTEAFFGQGTRLTVV.

The chain combines TRBV29-1 with TRBJ1-1; no firm D call. The CDR3 loop spans 12 amino acids. V was shortened by 6 bases and J by 0 bases, with 8 bases between the two germline ends. Germline assignment: CDR1 SQVTM and CDR2 ANQGSEA. The DNA of the CDR3 is TGCAGCGTAATGACCCTGAACACTGAAGCTTTCTTT. It encodes CSVMTLNTEAFF.

V usage is TRBV10-1 and J usage is TRBJ2-3; 10 nucleotides match TRBD2. The CDR3 is 15 residues long. CDR1 and CDR2 from the germline V gene are WNHNN and SYGVQD (reference sequence). V gave up 2 bases and J gave up 8 bases; unmatched junction bases: 7. In DNA, the CDR3 is TGCGCCAGCAGTGAGCCTAGCGGGAGTCGAGTTACGCAGTATTTT. It encodes CASSEPSGSRVTQYF.

The rearrangement joins TRBV2 to TRBJ2-7; 10 bases align to TRBD1. With V trimmed by 6 bases and J by 3 bases, 5 bases remained unmatched. This CDR3 has 14 amino acids. Germline CDR1 and CDR2: SNHLY and FYNNEI. The CDR3 region is CASSLGTGVYEQYF. The CDR3 nucleotides are TGTGCCAGCAGCCTCGGGACAGGGGTCTACGAGCAGTACTTC.

Turning to this clone: At one end the junction does not follow the germline gene, possibly because of a read error. The gene calls are TRBV6-1 and TRBJ1-5; D may be TRBD1 (5 bases). CDR3 size: 14 residues. Germline V gene data show CDR1 as MNHNS and CDR2 as SASEGT. CDR3 DNA sequence: TGTGCCAGCAGTGTAGGGACCTCGAATCGGCCCCAGCATTTT. Its protein product is CASSVGTSNRPQHF.

The genes are TRBV28 and TRBJ2-3, with 9 bases lining up with TRBD2. The CDR3 contains 15 residues. Germline-derived CDR1 and CDR2 are MDHEN and SYDVKM. Trimming at V came to 4 bases and at J to 6 bases, leaving 8 bases not matched to a gene. The CDR3 protein is CASSWDSGSGDTQYF. The CDR3 bases are TGTGCCAGCAGTTGGGATAGCGGGAGCGGGGATACGCAGTATTTT.

The chain carries TRBV7-8 and TRBJ2-5, with 7 bases lining up with TRBD1. With 4 bases clipped from V and 11 bases from J, the junction kept 16 bases outside the gene matches. This CDR3 is 15 amino acids long. Looked up from germline, CDR1 is SGHVS and CDR2 is FQNEAQ. The CDR3 spells CASSWERRTGVEQYF. CDR3 nucleotide sequence: TGTGCCAGCAGCTGGGAAAGACGGACAGGCGTTGAGCAGTACTTC.

The chain combines TRBV7-8 with TRBJ2-7; D is undetermined. Per the germline V gene, CDR1 is SGHVS and CDR2 is FQNEAQ. With 4 bases removed from V and 0 bases from J, the gap between germline ends came to 13 bases. CDR3 length equals 15 residues. The CDR3 coding sequence is TGTGCCAGCAGCTCTTACAAGGGAAGCTCCTACGAGCAGTACTTC. Translating gives CASSSYKGSSYEQYF.

This clone was seen more than once but under ten times. The V and J genes are TRBV5-1 and TRBJ1-1; TRBD1 might be the D (5 bases). The V end was cut by 4 bases, the J end by 0 bases, with 25 bases between. In germline, CDR1 is SGHRS, CDR2 YFSETQ. The CDR3 totals 19 residues. CDR3 sequence: CASSPTQRAGHLLNTEAFF. The CDR3 DNA is TGCGCCAGCAGCCCTACCCAGAGGGCAGGACACTTATTGAACACTGAAGCTTTCTTT.

This sequence joins TRBV2 and TRBJ2-7; 10 positions match TRBD1. V dropped 5 bases and J dropped 4; count of bases not matched to a gene: 5. CDR1 and CDR2 (germline): SNHLY, FYNNEI. The CDR3 contains 14 residues. In DNA form, the CDR3 reads TGTGCCAGCAGTCCGGGACAGGGGATATACGAGCAGTACTTC. Translation gives CASSPGQGIYEQYF. Complete variable domain (other parts from reference TRBV2 and TRBJ2-7): EPEVTQTPSHQVTQMGQEVILRCVPISNHLYFYWYRQILGQKVEFLVSFYNNEISEKSEIFDDQFSVERPDGSNFTLKIRSTKLEDSAMYFCASSPGQGIYEQYFGPGTRLTVT.

The chain has TRBV9 and TRBJ2-2; TRBD1 matches at 7 bases. V lost 3 bases and J lost 4; bases outside the gene matches: 9. CDR1 is SGDLS and CDR2 is YYNGEE in the germline V gene. This CDR3 comprises 16 residues. In DNA form, the CDR3 reads TGTGCCAGCAGCGCCCCCTACAGGGGAACCACCGGGGAGCTGTTTTTT. Protein: CASSAPYRGTTGELFF.

In nucleotides, the CDR3 is TGTGCCAGCAGGCATGGGCGGGGCCTAGTTTACAATGAGCAGTTCTTC. It yields the protein CASRHGRGLVYNEQFF. V and J are TRBV11-2 and TRBJ2-1; maybe TRBD2 (6 bases). CDR3 length equals 16 residues. Germline lookup yields CDR1 SGHAT and CDR2 FQNNGV. V was shortened by 6 bases and J by 4 bases, with 19 bases between the two germline ends.

The V gene is TRBV30, the J gene TRBJ1-1, with D possibly matching TRBD1 (6 bases). The germline gives CDR1 GTSNPN, CDR2 SVGIG (reference sequence). Trimming took off 8 bases at V and 1 base at J, with 20 bases between the two ends. There are 15 residues in the CDR3. The DNA of the CDR3 is TGTGCCGGAGCAGGGGATAAAATGGGGAACACTGAAGCTTTCTTT. Its translation is CAGAGDKMGNTEAFF.

The chain carries TRBV28 and TRBJ1-2; D is unclear. The CDR3 spans 13 residues. V lost 10 bases, J lost 4 bases, and 16 bases lay in between. Germline V gene sequence: CDR1 MDHEN, CDR2 SYDVKM. The CDR3 here is CATQIFATYGYTF. The DNA for the CDR3 is TGTGCCACCCAAATTTTTGCGACCTATGGCTACACCTTC.

CDR3: CASSRDRGRETQYF. The CDR3 region has the DNA TGCGCCAGCAGTAGGGACAGGGGGAGAGAGACCCAGTACTTC. The chain combines TRBV10-2 with TRBJ2-5, with TRBD1 matching over 11 bases. Germline-derived CDR1 and CDR2 are WSHSY and SAAADI. The CDR3 contains 14 residues. V shed 5 bases, J shed 4 bases, and the junction held 3 bases outside the gene matches.